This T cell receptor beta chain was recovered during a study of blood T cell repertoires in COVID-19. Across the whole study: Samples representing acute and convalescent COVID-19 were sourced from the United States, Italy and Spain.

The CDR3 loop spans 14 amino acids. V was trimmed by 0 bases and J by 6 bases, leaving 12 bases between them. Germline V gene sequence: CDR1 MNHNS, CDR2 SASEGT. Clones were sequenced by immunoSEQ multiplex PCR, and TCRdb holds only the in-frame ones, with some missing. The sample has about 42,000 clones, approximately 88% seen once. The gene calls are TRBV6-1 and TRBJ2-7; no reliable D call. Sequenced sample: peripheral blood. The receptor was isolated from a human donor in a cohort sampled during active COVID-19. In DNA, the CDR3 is TGTGCCAGCAGTGAAGCGTTGCGGCAACGCGAGCAGTACTTC. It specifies CASSEALRQREQYF.